Each of the 26 T cell receptor delta chains below was sequenced from the same sample in a study of gamma-delta chains in newborns, infants, children. TCRdb made new clone calls on the reads using CATT. The sample carries several thousand delta-chain clones, about 3.2% recorded once. Sequenced input: blood. The receptor source for this set is a child who was a newborn, infant or young child, either healthy, febrile or measles-vaccinated (not recorded which).

This clone was found a few times. TCRdb has a much larger clone's protein, which differs at residue 14 from the translation of this DNA, likely because of a read error; what is shown is the protein translated from the DNA. The chain joins TRDV2 to TRDJ3, with 7 bases fitting TRDD3. The CDR3 consists of 16 residues. CDR1 and CDR2 from the germline V gene are GEAIGNYY and EKD. CDR3 in amino acids: CACDTWGTWDTRQTFF. The DNA of the CDR3 is TGTGCCTGTGACACCTGGGGGACCTGGGACACCCGACAGACGTTTTTC.

Details on this clone: The junction departs from the called germline gene at one end, perhaps through a read error. The genes are TRDV2 and TRDJ3, with 13 nucleotides matching TRDD3. In the absence of a J gene in TCRdb, the DNA was matched to germline to assign it here. The germline gives CDR1 GEAIGNYY, CDR2 EKD. CDR3 size: 21 residues. The CDR3 region is CACDTLLGDTSSSWDSRQMFF. DNA for the CDR3: TGTGCCTGTGACACCTTACTGGGGGATACGAGCAGCTCCTGGGACAGCCGACAGATGTTTTTC.

Of note for this clone: TCRdb records a much larger clone's protein for this DNA, with a difference at residue 13 that likely arises from a read error; the protein given is the translation of the DNA. The chain is built from TRDV2 and TRDJ1, with 13 positions matching TRDD3. Germline V gives CDR1 GEAIGNYY, CDR2 EKD. The CDR3 totals 16 residues. CDR3 residues: CACVGLLGDTGDQLIF. The CDR3, as DNA: TGTGCCTGTGTGGGACTACTGGGGGATACGGGCGATCAACTCATCTTT.

Comments on this clone: Sequence at one end of the junction differs from germline and may be a read error. J is TRDJ1 and V is TRDV2; D is possibly TRDD3 (5 bases). Germline assignment: CDR1 GEAIGNYY and CDR2 EKD. The CDR3 sequence is 14 residues long. CDR3 amino acids: CACDILVETDKLIF. Written as DNA, the CDR3 is TGTGCCTGTGACATACTGGTGGAGACCGATAAGCTCATCTTT.

V is TRDV2 and J is TRDJ2, with D maybe TRDD3 (6 bases). The last part of the DNA fits TRDJ1 better; the J call may be wrong. This CDR3 region has 14 residues. Germline V gives CDR1 GEAIGNYY, CDR2 EKD. DNA for the CDR3: TGTGCCTGTGCCATGGTGGGGGCCACCGATAAACTCATCTTT. Its translation: CACAMVGATDKLIF.

The chain employs TRDV2 and TRDJ3; perhaps TRDD3 as D (6 bases). Germline V gene lookup returns CDR1 GEAIGNYY and CDR2 EKD. There are 19 residues in the CDR3. V lost 0 bases, J lost 0 bases, and 14 bases lay in between. The CDR3 region is CACDTWGLRSSWDTRQMFF. For the CDR3, the DNA is TGTGCCTGTGACACCTGGGGGCTAAGGAGCTCCTGGGACACCCGACAGATGTTTTTC.

This clone was counted only a few times. The rearrangement uses TRDV2 and TRDJ3, with D possibly matching TRDD3 (6 bases). The germline CDR1 and CDR2 sequences are GEAIGNYY and EKD. Trimming took off 0 bases at V and 0 bases at J, with 20 bases between the two ends. The CDR3 has 21 residues. The CDR3 loop is CACDTWGSSTFRSWDTRQMFF. The CDR3 DNA reads as TGTGCCTGTGACACCTGGGGGTCCTCTACTTTTCGCTCCTGGGACACCCGACAGATGTTTTTC.

This clone is medium-sized (0.01 to 0.1%) by share. Given a far larger clone just one base away, this is likely a sequencing read error. This same CDR3 is encoded by further DNA sequences in the sample. The CDR3 region has the DNA TGTGCCTGTGACATACTGGGGGGTACCGATAAACTCATCTTT. Translation: CACDILGGTDKLIF. The J gene is TRDJ1, the V gene TRDV2, with 8 bases identical to TRDD3. V trimming: 2 bases; J trimming: 2 bases; junction bases outside the gene matches: 3. The CDR3 is made up of 14 amino acids. Germline CDR1 reads GEAIGNYY; CDR2 reads EKD.

This clone has ten or more counts. This chain links TRDV1 with TRDJ1; no firm D call. CDR3 length equals 12 residues. The germline V gene has CDR1 TSWWSYY and CDR2 QGS. Trimming took off 5 bases at V and 8 bases at J, with 12 bases between the two ends. The CDR3 protein is CALGNCREKLIF. As DNA, the CDR3 is TGTGCTCTTGGGAACTGTCGGGAAAAACTCATCTTT.

This clone appeared a few times. The chain joins TRDV2 to TRDJ1; D is possibly TRDD3 (6 bases). This CDR3 spans 15 amino acids. Trimming shortened V by 3 bases and J by 5 bases, and 18 bases separated the two germline ends. The germline CDR1 and CDR2 sequences are GEAIGNYY and EKD. The CDR3 region is CACDSMGGTSDKLIF. The CDR3 DNA sequence: TGTGCCTGTGACTCGATGGGGGGTACATCAGATAAACTCATCTTT.

The chain couples TRDV2 to TRDJ3; 9 bases match TRDD3. CDR3 length equals 21 residues. Trimming removed 3 bases from V and 0 bases from J; junction bases left unmatched: 14. The germline V gene has CDR1 GEAIGNYY and CDR2 EKD. The CDR3 DNA follows: TGTGCCTGTGACGCCATACTGGGGGACCGCTTTTCCTCCTGGGACACCCGACAGATGTTTTTC. This translates into CACDAILGDRFSSWDTRQMFF.

Of note for this clone: A far larger clone is one base from this, pointing to a likely read error. The chain combines TRDV2 with TRDJ3; 11 positions agree with TRDD3. This CDR3 is 18 amino acids long. Trimming cost V 5 bases and J 0 bases; bases outside gene matches: 5. Germline V CDR1 and CDR2: GEAIGNYY, EKD. The CDR3 DNA follows: TGTGCCTGTGGCAGTACTGGGGGATACTCCTGGGACACCCGACAGATGTTTTTC. Translated: CACGSTGGYSWDTRQMFF.

For this clone: A read error may produce the germline difference seen at one junction end. The sample holds other DNA sequences that translate to the same CDR3. The V and J genes are TRDV2 and TRDJ3, with TRDD3 matching over 11 bases. The germline CDR1 and CDR2 sequences are GEAIGNYY and EKD. The CDR3 is 19 residues long. The CDR3 sequence: CACDHTGGYGSWDTRQMFF. The CDR3, as DNA: TGTGCCTGTGACCATACTGGGGGATATGGCTCCTGGGACACCCGGCAGATGTTTTTC.

This clone was observed a handful of times. The rearrangement joins TRDV2 to TRDJ3; 8 bases are shared with TRDD3. The J gene, left out of TCRdb, was set here by checking the DNA against germline. The CDR3 spans 21 residues. Germline CDR1 and CDR2: GEAIGNYY and EKD. V trimming: 5 bases; J trimming: 0 bases; junction bases outside the gene matches: 17. The CDR3 protein is CACGQTAYWGLSSWDTRQMFF. The CDR3 coding sequence is TGTGCCTGTGGCCAGACGGCGTACTGGGGGTTGAGCTCCTGGGACACCCGACAGATGTTTTTC.

On this clone: This DNA's translation and the protein TCRdb lists, from a much larger clone, do not match at residue 8, likely due to a read error; the protein shown is translated from the DNA. The chain joins TRDV2 to TRDJ3, with a tentative D call TRDD3 (5 bases). This CDR3 comprises 17 residues. The germline gives CDR1 GEAIGNYY, CDR2 EKD. The V end was cut by 2 bases, the J end by 0 bases, with 10 bases between. As DNA, the CDR3 is TGTGCCTGTGACATACTGGTTAACTCCTGGGACACCCGACAGATGTTTTTC. Translated: CACDILVNSWDTRQMFF.

This clone was counted ten times or more. The chain is built from TRDV2 and TRDJ2; 10 nucleotides match TRDD3. CDR3 length equals 15 residues. Germline CDR1 is GEAIGNYY and CDR2 is EKD. V shed 2 bases and J 5 bases; nucleotides not matched to a gene: 4. This chain's CDR3 is CACDNLLGDTAQLFF. CDR3 in DNA: TGTGCCTGTGACAACTTACTGGGGGATACAGCACAACTCTTCTTT.

In this sample, this clone is medium-sized. In the same sample, other DNA sequences code for this CDR3. The rearrangement joins TRDV2 to TRDJ3; TRDD3 matches 12 bases. Looked up from germline, CDR1 is GEAIGNYY and CDR2 is EKD. The CDR3 is made up of 19 amino acids. The V and J ends lost 0 bases and 0 bases, in that order; junction bases with no gene match: 2. This CDR3 reads CACDTVLGDTSWDTRQMFF. For the CDR3, the DNA is TGTGCCTGTGACACCGTACTGGGGGATACCTCCTGGGACACCCGACAGATGTTTTTC.

This clone is labeled as medium-sized (0.01 to 0.1%). Other DNA sequences in this specimen translate into the identical CDR3. This chain joins TRDV2 and TRDJ1, with TRDD3 identical over 8 bases. The CDR3 totals 15 residues. The V and J ends lost 2 bases and 0 bases, in that order; junction bases with no gene match: 4. Per the germline V gene, CDR1 is GEAIGNYY and CDR2 is EKD. DNA for the CDR3: TGTGCCTGTGACATACTGGGGGTTTACACCGATAAACTCATCTTT. Amino acids: CACDILGVYTDKLIF.

This clone was counted only a few times. At residue 16, the TCRdb protein departs from the DNA translation, so the protein shown here was derived from the DNA itself. This sequence joins TRDV2 and TRDJ3, with 10 bases aligning to TRDD3. CDR3 length equals 18 residues. The germline V gene encodes CDR1 GEAIGNYY and CDR2 EKD. DNA of the CDR3: TGTGCCTGTGACACGCTGGGGGATATTTCCTGGGACACCCGACAGACGTTTTTC. Translating gives CACDTLGDISWDTRQTFF.

On this clone itself: This may be a read error: a much more frequent sequence differs by one nucleotide. The genes are TRDV2 and TRDJ2, with TRDD3 matching over 7 bases. This CDR3 spans 15 amino acids. Germline V gene sequence: CDR1 GEAIGNYY, CDR2 EKD. The CDR3 nucleotides read TGTGCCCGTGACACCCTGGGGGGTTTGACAGCACAACTCTTCTTT. As protein: CARDTLGGLTAQLFF.

The chain couples TRDV2 to TRDJ1, with 12 bases fitting TRDD3. The CDR3 covers 18 residues. Germline CDR1 and CDR2: GEAIGNYY and EKD. The V segment lost 3 bases and the J segment 0 bases; nucleotides outside the gene matches: 10. The CDR3 loop is CACDSLTGGYLYTDKLIF. The DNA of the CDR3 is TGTGCCTGTGACTCCCTTACTGGGGGATACTTGTACACCGATAAACTCATCTTT.

This clone was seen a few times. A much larger clone sits a single nucleotide away, making a read error possible. Other nucleotide sequences in the sample specify the same CDR3. The V call is TRDV2, the J call TRDJ3, with 9 bases matching TRDD3. Germline V gene lookup returns CDR1 GEAIGNYY and CDR2 EKD. Trimming took 0 bases from V and 0 from J; bases not matched to a gene: 8. CDR3 length equals 20 residues. CDR3 loop: CACDTVLGDTSSWDTRQMFF. CDR3 in DNA: TGTGCCTGTGACACCGTACTGGGGGACACGAGCTCCTGGGACACCCGACAGATGTTTTTC.

This clone is judged medium-sized. The sample contains more than one DNA sequence encoding this CDR3. The J gene is TRDJ2, the V gene TRDV2; the match to TRDD2 covers 9 bases. Germline V gene data show CDR1 as GEAIGNYY and CDR2 as EKD. V lost 2 bases to trimming and J lost 0 bases; unmatched junction nucleotides: 18. The CDR3 spans 21 residues. The DNA for the CDR3 is TGTGCCTGTGACAGCCTTCCTACCGTCCGCCCGGGGGCCCCTTTGACAGCACAACTCTTCTTT. It codes for CACDSLPTVRPGAPLTAQLFF.

This clone was seen a few times. The rearrangement uses TRDV2 and TRDJ3; 12 bases fit TRDD3. CDR3 length: 20 residues. Germline CDR1 GEAIGNYY, CDR2 EKD. The junction had 8 bases not matched to a gene; V was cut back by 3 bases and J by 0 bases. DNA for the CDR3: TGTGCCTGTGACGCACTCTGGGGGATACGAAGCTCCTGGGACACCCGACAGATGTTTTTC. Its protein product is CACDALWGIRSSWDTRQMFF.

This chain connects TRDV1 to TRDJ1; 9 bases align to TRDD3. The germline gives CDR1 TSWWSYY, CDR2 QGS. This CDR3 spans 22 amino acids. Trimming took 1 base from V and 0 from J; bases not matched to a gene: 21. CDR3 region: CALGEQGLHQYWGTLYTDKLIF. The CDR3 DNA sequence: TGTGCTCTTGGGGAACAGGGCCTTCATCAGTACTGGGGGACCCTGTACACCGATAAACTCATCTTT.

As regards this clone: The identical CDR3 is also encoded by other nucleotide sequences in the sample. The rearrangement joins TRDV1 to TRDJ2, with 12 bases fitting TRDD3. Germline CDR1 TSWWSYY, CDR2 QGS. The CDR3 is made up of 24 amino acids. Trimming removed 0 bases from V and 0 bases from J; junction bases left unmatched: 20. The CDR3, as DNA: TGTGCTCTTGGGGAACTACGCCCCGTACTGGGGGATACCCCTAAGAATCCTTTGACAGCACAACTCTTCTTT. Its translation: CALGELRPVLGDTPKNPLTAQLFF.